This record concerns one T cell receptor beta chain sequence. These data come from a study of glioma-infiltrating T cells after dendritic cell vaccination. Study-level information: The vaccine used monocyte-derived dendritic cells pulsed overnight with autologous tumor lysate.

V dropped 1 base and J dropped 7 bases, with 2 bases sitting between them. In germline, CDR1 is MGHRA, CDR2 YSYEKL. The CDR3 contains 11 residues. Assay used: immunoSEQ multiplex PCR; TCRdb lists only in-frame clones, some missing. Of approximately 90,000 clones listed, 70% to 90% are singletons. Time point meaning: after dendritic cell vaccination, including at tumor progression/relapse. Before vaccination, two weeks after the third vaccination, and at progression, PBMC were collected. The receptor was derived from a human donor with glioblastoma. V is TRBV4-1 and J is TRBJ2-1; D gene ambiguous. This specimen was blood, taken after dendritic cell vaccination. The CDR3 DNA reads as TGCGCCAGCAGCCAAGTAAATGAGCAGTTCTTC. Translation: CASSQVNEQFF.